This T cell receptor (beta chain) originates from a study of CD8 T cells in ankylosing spondylitis. The study's findings and limits: One TCR beta motif, made up of several highly homologous variants, appeared characteristic of ankylosing spondylitis blood.

Quantitative 5'-RACE with molecular barcodes produced the TCR beta libraries. TCRdb reprocessed the 5' RACE reads with MiXCR, giving one entry per CDR3 protein. The table lists some 71,000 distinct CDR3 sequences, about 5.2% of them singletons, with approximately 2.1% in the top ten. The table lists this clonotype with many counts. The antigen is undetermined. Germline V CDR1 and CDR2: SGHVS, FNYEAQ. Trimming removed 5 bases at V and 6 bases at J, with 16 bases between. This CDR3 contains 15 residues. The source is a male donor with ankylosing spondylitis or in good health (not recorded which). The sample taken for sequencing was blood, either unsorted or a sorted T cell fraction (not recorded which). The genes are TRBV7-6 and TRBJ2-2; a possible D gene is TRBD2 (6 bases). This CDR3 is CASSQGLSSAGELFF. The DNA for the CDR3 is TGTGCCAGCAGCCAGGGACTTAGCTCGGCCGGGGAGCTGTTTTTT.